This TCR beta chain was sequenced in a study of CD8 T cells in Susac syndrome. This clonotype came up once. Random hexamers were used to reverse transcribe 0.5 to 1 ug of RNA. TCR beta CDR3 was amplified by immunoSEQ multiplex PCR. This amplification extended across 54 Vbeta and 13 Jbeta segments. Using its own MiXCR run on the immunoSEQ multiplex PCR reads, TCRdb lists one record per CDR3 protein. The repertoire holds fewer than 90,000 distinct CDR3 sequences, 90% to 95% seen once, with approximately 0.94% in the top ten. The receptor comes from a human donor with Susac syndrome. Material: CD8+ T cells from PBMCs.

The CDR3 coding sequence is TGCAGCGTACAAGACACCGGGGAGCTGTTTTTT. Protein sequence: CSVQDTGELFF. V and J are TRBV29-1 and TRBJ2-2; D call uncertain. The CDR3 is 11 amino acids. Germline CDR1 and CDR2: SQVTM and ANQGSEA. V was trimmed by 6 bases and J by 3 bases, leaving 5 bases between them.